This T cell receptor (beta chain) was found in a study of blood T cell repertoires in COVID-19. Study as a whole: Acute and convalescent COVID-19 specimens originated in the United States, Italy and Spain. Sources were T cells, B-cell-depleted T cells, or PBMCs; the material itself was cDNA or gDNA.

J was trimmed by 5 bases and V by 5 bases; bases with no gene match: 6. The CDR3 length is 14 residues. The germline gives CDR1 SGHVS, CDR2 FNYEAQ. Authors' analysis steps: The assay estimated nucleated cells by amplifying reference gene primers. Generated by immunoSEQ multiplex PCR, the TCRdb table keeps only in-frame clones and is missing some. The D gene and trimming were derived from the DNA, and the V and J assignments and clone size from that table. The data contain about 140,000 clones, roughly 86% of them singletons. The rearrangement uses TRBV7-6 and TRBJ2-7, with 10 bases lining up with TRBD1. This sequence originates from a woman aged 55 to 70 with acute or convalescent COVID-19. The sample comprised peripheral blood. The CDR3 DNA sequence: TGTGCCAGCAGCCTTCGACAGGGGGCCCACGAGCAGTACTTC. As protein: CASSLRQGAHEQYF.